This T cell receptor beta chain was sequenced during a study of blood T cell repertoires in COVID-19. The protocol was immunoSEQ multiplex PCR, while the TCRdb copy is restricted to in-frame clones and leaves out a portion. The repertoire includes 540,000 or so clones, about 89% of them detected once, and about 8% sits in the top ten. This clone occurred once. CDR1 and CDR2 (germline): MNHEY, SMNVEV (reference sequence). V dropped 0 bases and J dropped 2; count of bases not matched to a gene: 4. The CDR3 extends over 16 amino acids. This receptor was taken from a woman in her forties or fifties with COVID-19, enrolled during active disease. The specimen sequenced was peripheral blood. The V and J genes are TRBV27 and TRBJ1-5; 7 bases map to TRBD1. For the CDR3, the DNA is TGTGCCAGCAGTTTATCGGGACAGTTCGGCAATCAGCCCCAGCATTTT. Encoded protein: CASSLSGQFGNQPQHF.